These 32 T cell receptor beta chains were all obtained from the same sample, sequenced in a study of blood T cells in healthy people across ages. Then a second PCR, running roughly 6 to 11 cycles, was carried out with a sample-barcoded 5' primer and a J-beta primer mix. TCRdb ran MiXCR on the 5' RACE reads and lists one entry per CDR3 protein. The sample has hundreds of thousands of distinct CDR3 sequences; roughly 60% are singletons. Sequenced input: blood. These receptor sequences come from a man aged 30 to 45 in good health.

This clonotype appeared a few times. The CDR3, as DNA: TGTGCCAGCAGCCACCGGGACAACACCTACGAGCAGTACTTC. It specifies CASSHRDNTYEQYF. The rearrangement links TRBV9 to TRBJ2-7, with D possibly being TRBD1 (6 bases). This CDR3 comprises 14 residues. Trimming took off 4 bases at V and 2 bases at J, with 13 bases between the two ends. Looked up from germline, CDR1 is SGDLS and CDR2 is YYNGEE. The full variable domain, in which reference TRBV9 and TRBJ2-7 provide the parts outside the CDR3, is DSGVTQTPKHLITATGQRVTLRCSPRSGDLSVYWYQQSLDQGLQFLIQYYNGEERAKGNILERFSAQQFPDLHSELNLSSLELGDSALYFCASSHRDNTYEQYFGPGTRLTVT.

This sequence joins TRBV4-1 and TRBJ2-5; 7 nucleotides align to TRBD1. The J call may be in error: the DNA end matches TRBJ2-7 better. The CDR3 extends over 15 amino acids. From germline, CDR1 is MGHRA and CDR2 YSYEKL. CDR3 coding DNA: TGCGCCAGCAGCCAAGGGGAAGGGGGCTGGTACGAGCAGTACTTC. Its translation is CASSQGEGGWYEQYF.

This clonotype showed up just a few times. The rearrangement links TRBV28 to TRBJ2-5; no clear D gene. Between the trimmed V and J ends, which lost 3 bases and 5 bases, there was a span of 13 bases. This CDR3 comprises 14 residues. CDR1 is MDHEN and CDR2 is SYDVKM in the germline V gene. CDR3 nucleotide sequence: TGTGCCAGCAGTTTTAGCCGTGGAAGTGAGACCCAGTACTTC. Its translation: CASSFSRGSETQYF.

This chain uses TRBV11-2 with TRBJ2-1; D gene unclear. In germline, CDR1 is SGHAT, CDR2 FQNNGV. V shed 5 bases and J shed 8 bases, with 16 bases lying between them. This CDR3 contains 14 residues. This CDR3 reads CASSPVFFMDEQFF. The CDR3 coding sequence is TGTGCCAGCAGCCCCGTCTTTTTTATGGATGAGCAGTTCTTC.

The chain couples TRBV12-3 or TRBV12-4 to TRBJ2-7; D is perhaps TRBD1 (6 bases). This CDR3 comprises 15 residues. Between the trimmed V and J ends, which lost 1 base and 2 bases, there was a span of 12 bases. As DNA, the CDR3 is TGTGCCAGCAGTTTAGGGGACATTGGTCCCTACGAGCAGTACTTC. This gives the protein CASSLGDIGPYEQYF.

The chain recombines TRBV20-1 with TRBJ2-3; D unresolved. The V gene lost 1 base and the J gene lost 5 bases, with 10 bases spanning the gap. The germline V gene encodes CDR1 DFQATT and CDR2 SNEGSKA (reference sequence). This CDR3 comprises 13 residues. In DNA form, the CDR3 reads TGCAGTGCTAGAGTTCCAGTTCTAGATACGCAGTATTTT. Translating it yields CSARVPVLDTQYF.

The rearrangement uses TRBV7-2 and TRBJ2-3; D not resolved. The germline gives CDR1 SGHTA, CDR2 FQGNSA. The CDR3 contains 13 residues. V lost 4 bases, J lost 4 bases, and 9 bases lay in between. The CDR3 reads CASSSYGADTQYF. CDR3 nucleotide sequence: TGTGCCAGCAGCTCCTACGGTGCAGATACGCAGTATTTT.

The chain employs TRBV20-1 and TRBJ2-5, with TRBD2 identical over 11 bases. In germline, CDR1 is DFQATT, CDR2 SNEGSKA (reference sequence). V dropped 2 bases and J dropped 1; count of bases not matched to a gene: 6. This CDR3 comprises 16 residues. The CDR3 here is CSARPRLAGRQETQYF. The CDR3 bases are TGCAGTGCTAGACCTCGACTAGCGGGACGCCAAGAGACCCAGTACTTC.

This clonotype was picked up many times. CDR3 loop: CASSTSSQGPYEQYF. CDR3 sequence (DNA): TGTGCCAGCAGCACCTCGTCCCAAGGGCCCTACGAGCAGTACTTC. The chain carries TRBV7-2 and TRBJ2-7; D call uncertain. V lost 5 bases and J 2 bases, leaving 16 bases between the germline ends. Germline lookup yields CDR1 SGHTA and CDR2 FQGNSA. This CDR3 comprises 15 residues.

The chain links TRBV11-1 to TRBJ1-2; TRBD1 aligns across 9 bases. CDR1 is SGHAT, CDR2 FQDESV, per germline (reference sequence). The length of the CDR3 is 17 residues. With 5 bases clipped from V and 8 bases from J, the junction kept 18 bases outside the gene matches. The CDR3 spells CASSTNTGTGSGKGYTF. Here the CDR3 DNA reads TGTGCCAGCAGCACGAACACCGGGACAGGGTCCGGAAAGGGCTACACCTTC.

This clonotype was seen a few times. The chain carries TRBV6-5 and TRBJ1-6; 9 bases match TRBD1. The CDR3 loop spans 14 amino acids. With V trimmed by 7 bases and J by 8 bases, 6 bases remained unmatched. Germline CDR1 reads MNHEY; CDR2 reads SVGAGI. The CDR3 DNA is TGTGCCAGCACGCGAGGACAGGGGTATTCACCCCTCCACTTT. Encoded protein: CASTRGQGYSPLHF.

This clonotype showed up just once. DNA for the CDR3: TGCAGTGCTAGAGAGGACTTCTACAATGAGCAGTTCTTC. Its protein product is CSAREDFYNEQFF. The V and J genes are TRBV20-1 and TRBJ2-1, with D possibly TRBD2 on 5 matching bases. The CDR3 spans 13 residues. CDR1 is DFQATT and CDR2 is SNEGSKA in the germline V gene (reference sequence). V lost 0 bases to trimming and J lost 3 bases, with 6 bases between them.

This clonotype was recorded a few times. The genes are TRBV20-1 and TRBJ2-7, with D tentatively TRBD1 (6 bases). V lost 0 bases and J lost 4, with 16 bases in between. The germline CDR1 and CDR2 sequences are DFQATT and SNEGSKA (reference sequence). This CDR3 has 15 residues. CDR3 sequence reads: CSARDRDTQIYEQYF. DNA of the CDR3: TGCAGTGCTAGAGATAGGGACACTCAAATATACGAGCAGTACTTC.

This chain links TRBV4-3 with TRBJ1-1; D not resolved. Germline CDR1 LGHNA, CDR2 YSLEER. With 4 bases removed from V and 4 bases from J, the gap between germline ends came to 13 bases. The CDR3 has 14 amino acids. This chain's CDR3 is CASSPRPRGTEAFF. DNA of the CDR3: TGCGCCAGCAGCCCCCGCCCACGGGGCACTGAAGCTTTCTTT.

Of note for this clonotype: The junction departs from germline at one end; a sequencing error may be responsible. V and J are TRBV7-6 and TRBJ2-1; tentatively, D is TRBD2 (6 bases). Germline V gives CDR1 SGHVS, CDR2 FNYEAQ. The CDR3 covers 12 residues. The DNA of the CDR3 is TGTACCAGCAGCAACCTAGCGAATGAGCAGTTCTTC. Translated, it gives CTSSNLANEQFF.

This clonotype was detected a few times. The chain joins TRBV7-2 to TRBJ1-4; maybe TRBD1 (5 bases). Germline V lookup: CDR1 SGHTA, CDR2 FQGNSA. V lost 1 base, J lost 8 bases, and 11 bases lay in between. The CDR3 is 14 residues long. The CDR3 DNA reads as TGTGCCAGCAGCTTAGGTGGGGCGGGAGAAAAACTGTTTTTT. As protein: CASSLGGAGEKLFF.

This rearrangement joins TRBV5-1 to TRBJ2-2; no definite D call. Trimming stripped 2 bases from V and 7 bases from J, with 9 bases between. CDR3 length: 13 amino acids. The germline CDR1 and CDR2 sequences are SGHRS and YFSETQ. The CDR3 protein is CASSFQADGELFF. Here the CDR3 DNA reads TGCGCCAGCAGCTTTCAAGCAGACGGGGAGCTGTTTTTT.

The chain combines TRBV5-6 with TRBJ2-7; D uncertain. Germline V gene sequence: CDR1 SGHDT, CDR2 YYEEEE. This CDR3 is 16 amino acids long. Between the trimmed V and J ends, which lost 1 base and 3 bases, there was a span of 17 bases. The CDR3 spells CASSLSRSPALYEQYF. DNA for the CDR3: TGTGCCAGCAGCTTGAGTCGCTCGCCAGCTCTCTACGAGCAGTACTTC.

This chain joins TRBV7-9 and TRBJ2-7, with unresolved D. Per the germline V gene, CDR1 is SEHNR and CDR2 is FQNEAQ (reference sequence). The length of the CDR3 is 13 residues. V lost 2 bases to trimming and J lost 2 bases, with 7 bases between them. The DNA for the CDR3 is TGTGCCAGCAGCTTAAAGGCAACCTACGAGCAGTACTTC. Its translation: CASSLKATYEQYF.

CDR3 nucleotide sequence: TGTGCCAGCAGCTTAGCTCTTGCTAGCGGGAACCAAGAGACCCAGTACTTC. Its translation is CASSLALASGNQETQYF. The rearrangement links TRBV7-9 to TRBJ2-5; 9 bases match TRBD2. V was pared by 0 bases and J by 0 bases, with 5 bases of the junction left unmatched. The CDR3 contains 17 residues. Germline CDR1 and CDR2: SEHNR and FQNEAQ (reference sequence).

V gene TRBV20-1 combines with J gene TRBJ2-1; 7 bases agree with TRBD2. V shed 3 bases, J shed 7 bases, and the junction held 6 bases outside the gene matches. Looked up from germline, CDR1 is DFQATT and CDR2 is SNEGSKA (reference sequence). The CDR3 is 13 residues long. In DNA form, the CDR3 reads TGCAGTGCTAGGGGGGGGGGTTGGAATGAGCAGTTCTTC. This translates into CSARGGGWNEQFF.

The V gene is TRBV27, the J gene TRBJ1-6; no clear D gene. The CDR3 is 13 amino acids. V was shortened by 0 bases and J by 13 bases, with 10 bases between the two germline ends. Per the germline V gene, CDR1 is MNHEY and CDR2 is SMNVEV (reference sequence). CDR3 in amino acids: CASSLSPSRPLHF. CDR3 in DNA: TGTGCCAGCAGTTTATCTCCTTCCCGCCCCCTCCACTTT.

This clonotype was seen a few times. The V and J genes are TRBV20-1 and TRBJ2-1, with TRBD2 matching over 12 bases. Germline CDR1 reads DFQATT; CDR2 reads SNEGSKA (reference sequence). This CDR3 is built from 15 residues. V dropped 6 bases and J dropped 8; count of bases not matched to a gene: 11. CDR3 amino acids: CSAPVARLAGDEQFF. As DNA, the CDR3 is TGCAGTGCCCCCGTGGCCAGACTAGCGGGAGATGAGCAGTTCTTC.

This clonotype has just a few counts. The chain joins TRBV3-1 to TRBJ2-3, with D tentatively TRBD2 (6 bases). The ends were cut back, 3 bases at V and 2 bases at J, with 12 bases in the middle. CDR3 length equals 15 residues. Germline V gene lookup returns CDR1 LGHDT and CDR2 YNNKEL (reference sequence). CDR3 bases: TGTGCCAGCAGCCACGCGCGGGGCGTCACAGATACGCAGTATTTT. It codes for CASSHARGVTDTQYF.

This clonotype appeared many times. One end of the junction does not line up with germline, which may come from a read error. V and J are TRBV5-1 and TRBJ2-1; no firm D call. This CDR3 spans 11 amino acids. Germline CDR1 SGHRS, CDR2 YFSETQ. This CDR3 is CASSLRDEQFF. The CDR3 nucleotides read TGTGCCAGCAGCTTAAGGGATGAGCAGTTCTTC.

The rearrangement joins TRBV29-1 to TRBJ2-7, with a possible D match to TRBD1 (6 bases). V lost 5 bases, J lost 0 bases, and 23 bases lay in between. This CDR3 is built from 17 residues. From germline, CDR1 is SQVTM and CDR2 ANQGSEA. CDR3 region: CSVSTGLAHLLSYEQYF. The CDR3 nucleotides read TGCAGCGTTTCTACAGGGTTGGCCCACTTACTCTCCTACGAGCAGTACTTC.

The chain has TRBV12-5 and TRBJ2-1, with TRBD2 matching over 14 bases. The CDR3 sequence is 16 residues long. Per the germline V gene, CDR1 is LGHNT and CDR2 is FRNRAP. V was pared by 4 bases and J by 7 bases, with 6 bases of the junction left unmatched. The CDR3 nucleotides read TGTGCTAGTGGTTCGGGACTAGCGGGAGTTCTAAATGAGCAGTTCTTC. Amino acids: CASGSGLAGVLNEQFF.

This chain uses TRBV7-2 with TRBJ1-1; 8 bases match TRBD1. Germline V lookup: CDR1 SGHTA, CDR2 FQGNSA. The CDR3 has 15 amino acids. The junction had 7 bases not matched to a gene; V was cut back by 5 bases and J by 2 bases. The CDR3 here is CASSPLGQVNTEAFF. The CDR3 DNA reads as TGTGCCAGCAGCCCATTGGGACAGGTAAACACTGAAGCTTTCTTT.

This chain connects TRBV7-2 to TRBJ1-6, with D possibly TRBD1 on 6 matching bases. The CDR3 has 14 amino acids. Germline lookup yields CDR1 SGHTA and CDR2 FQGNSA. The V end lost 5 bases, the J end lost 11 bases, and 16 bases lay between the germline ends. The CDR3 spells CASSIQGGEAPLHF. The CDR3 bases are TGTGCCAGCAGCATACAGGGAGGTGAGGCACCCCTCCACTTT.

This clonotype appeared a single time. This rearrangement joins TRBV3-1 to TRBJ1-2; TRBD1 is a possible D gene (5 bases). The CDR3 has 19 residues. In germline, CDR1 is LGHDT, CDR2 YNNKEL (reference sequence). The V gene lost 1 base and the J gene lost 2 bases, with 23 bases spanning the gap. The chain's CDR3 is CASSQAARWAGKANYGYTF. The CDR3 DNA follows: TGTGCCAGCAGCCAAGCGGCCCGGTGGGCAGGGAAGGCCAACTATGGCTACACCTTC.

The rearrangement joins TRBV20-1 to TRBJ1-2; 8 nucleotides match TRBD1. The V and J ends lost 6 bases and 8 bases, in that order; junction bases with no gene match: 14. CDR1 is DFQATT and CDR2 is SNEGSKA in the germline V gene (reference sequence). This CDR3 has 14 residues. The chain's CDR3 is CSATATARGQGYTF. In DNA form, the CDR3 reads TGCAGTGCCACGGCCACGGCCAGGGGGCAAGGCTACACCTTC.

The chain links TRBV5-6 to TRBJ1-6; 7 bases align to TRBD1. V dropped 3 bases and J dropped 9; count of bases not matched to a gene: 9. Germline V gene sequence: CDR1 SGHDT, CDR2 YYEEEE. CDR3 length: 15 amino acids. The CDR3 sequence: CASSYRDRESSPLHF. The CDR3 nucleotides are TGTGCCAGCAGCTACCGGGACAGAGAGTCTTCACCCCTCCACTTT.